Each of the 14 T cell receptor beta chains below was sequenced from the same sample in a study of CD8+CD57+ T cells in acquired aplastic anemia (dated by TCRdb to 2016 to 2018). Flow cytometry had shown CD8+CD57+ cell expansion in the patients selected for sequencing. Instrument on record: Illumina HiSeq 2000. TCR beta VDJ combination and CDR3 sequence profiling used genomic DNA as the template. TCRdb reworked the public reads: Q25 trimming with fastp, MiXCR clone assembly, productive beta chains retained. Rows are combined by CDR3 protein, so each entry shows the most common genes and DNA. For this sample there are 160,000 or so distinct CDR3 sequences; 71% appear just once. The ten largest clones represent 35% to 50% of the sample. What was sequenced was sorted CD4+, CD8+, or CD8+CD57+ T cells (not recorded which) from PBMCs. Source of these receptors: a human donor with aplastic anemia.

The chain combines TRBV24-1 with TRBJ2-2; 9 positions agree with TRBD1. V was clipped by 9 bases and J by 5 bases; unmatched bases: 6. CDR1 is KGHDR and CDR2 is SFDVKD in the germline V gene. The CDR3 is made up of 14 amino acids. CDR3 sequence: CATSDRGLTGELFF. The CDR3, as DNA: TGTGCCACCTCTGACAGGGGGTTAACCGGGGAGCTGTTTTTT.

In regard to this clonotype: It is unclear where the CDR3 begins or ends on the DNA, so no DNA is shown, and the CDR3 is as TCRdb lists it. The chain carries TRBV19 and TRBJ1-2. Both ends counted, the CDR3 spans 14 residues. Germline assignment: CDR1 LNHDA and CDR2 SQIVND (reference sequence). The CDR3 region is CASLEREGLYGYTF.

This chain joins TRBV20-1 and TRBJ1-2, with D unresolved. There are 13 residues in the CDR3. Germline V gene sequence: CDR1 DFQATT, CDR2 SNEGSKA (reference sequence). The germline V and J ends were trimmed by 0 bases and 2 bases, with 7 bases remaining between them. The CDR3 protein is CSAREGGNYGYTF. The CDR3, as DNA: TGCAGTGCTAGAGAGGGAGGAAACTATGGCTACACCTTC.

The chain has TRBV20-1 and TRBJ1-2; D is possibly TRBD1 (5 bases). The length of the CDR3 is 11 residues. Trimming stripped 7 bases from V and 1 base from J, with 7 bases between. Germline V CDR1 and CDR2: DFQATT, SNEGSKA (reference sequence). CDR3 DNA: TGCAGTGGGGACTATAACTATGGCTACACCTTC. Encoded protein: CSGDYNYGYTF.

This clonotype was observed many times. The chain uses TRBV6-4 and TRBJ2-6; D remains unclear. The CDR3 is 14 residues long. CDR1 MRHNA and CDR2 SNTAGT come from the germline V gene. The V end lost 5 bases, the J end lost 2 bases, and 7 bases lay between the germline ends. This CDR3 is CASSQAAGANVLTF. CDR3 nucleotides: TGTGCCAGCAGTCAGGCTGCTGGGGCCAACGTCCTGACTTTC.

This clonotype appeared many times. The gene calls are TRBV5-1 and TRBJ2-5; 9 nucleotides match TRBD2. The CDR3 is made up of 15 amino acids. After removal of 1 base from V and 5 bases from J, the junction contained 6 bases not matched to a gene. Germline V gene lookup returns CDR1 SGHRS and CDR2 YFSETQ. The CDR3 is CASSLSLAGTETQYF. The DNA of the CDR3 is TGCGCCAGCAGCTTGAGCCTAGCGGGGACGGAGACCCAGTACTTC.

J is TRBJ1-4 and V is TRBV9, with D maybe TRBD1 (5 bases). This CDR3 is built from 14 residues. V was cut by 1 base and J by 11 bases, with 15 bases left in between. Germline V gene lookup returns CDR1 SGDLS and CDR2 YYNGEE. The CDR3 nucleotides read TGTGCCAGCAGCGTATCAGGGATGGGCGAGAAACTGTTTTTT. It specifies CASSVSGMGEKLFF.

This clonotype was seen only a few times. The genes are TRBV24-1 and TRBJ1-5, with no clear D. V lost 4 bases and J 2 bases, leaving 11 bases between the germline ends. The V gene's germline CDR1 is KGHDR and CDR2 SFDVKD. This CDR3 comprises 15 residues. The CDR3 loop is CATSDPGQGNQPQHF. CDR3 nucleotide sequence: TGTGCCACCAGTGACCCCGGGCAGGGCAATCAGCCCCAGCATTTT.

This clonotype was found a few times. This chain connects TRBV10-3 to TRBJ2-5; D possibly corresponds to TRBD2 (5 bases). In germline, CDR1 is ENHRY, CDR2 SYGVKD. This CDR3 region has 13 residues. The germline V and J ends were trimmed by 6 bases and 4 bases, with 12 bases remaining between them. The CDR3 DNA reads TGTGCCATCAGACCTGTGGCGGGAGAGACCCAGTACTTC. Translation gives CAIRPVAGETQYF.

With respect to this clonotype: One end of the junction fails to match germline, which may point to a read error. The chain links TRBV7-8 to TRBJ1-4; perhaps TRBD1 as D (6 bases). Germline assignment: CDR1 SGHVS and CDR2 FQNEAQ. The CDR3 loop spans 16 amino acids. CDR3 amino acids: CASSLVYLQGGEKLFF. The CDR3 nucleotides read TGTGCCAGCAGTTTAGTCTATTTACAGGGTGGCGAAAAACTGTTTTTT.

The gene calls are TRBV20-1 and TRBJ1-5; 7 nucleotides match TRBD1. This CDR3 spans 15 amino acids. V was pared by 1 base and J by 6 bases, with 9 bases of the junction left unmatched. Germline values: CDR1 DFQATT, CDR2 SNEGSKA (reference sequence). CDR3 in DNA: TGCAGTGCTAGAGTTTTGGCAGGGGGGCGTCAGCCCCAGCATTTT. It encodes CSARVLAGGRQPQHF.

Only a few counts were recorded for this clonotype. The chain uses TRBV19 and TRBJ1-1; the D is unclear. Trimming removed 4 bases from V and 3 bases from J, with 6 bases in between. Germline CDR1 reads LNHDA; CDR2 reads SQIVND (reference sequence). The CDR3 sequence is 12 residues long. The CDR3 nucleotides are TGTGCCAGTAGTAGGAGGGACACTGAAGCTTTCTTT. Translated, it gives CASSRRDTEAFF.

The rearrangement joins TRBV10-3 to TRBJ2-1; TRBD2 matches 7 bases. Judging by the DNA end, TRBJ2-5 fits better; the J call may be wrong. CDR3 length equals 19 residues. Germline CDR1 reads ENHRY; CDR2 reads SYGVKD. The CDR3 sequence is CAISESGEGWRPFQETQYF. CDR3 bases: TGTGCCATCAGTGAGTCAGGGGAGGGTTGGCGCCCTTTCCAAGAGACCCAGTACTTC.

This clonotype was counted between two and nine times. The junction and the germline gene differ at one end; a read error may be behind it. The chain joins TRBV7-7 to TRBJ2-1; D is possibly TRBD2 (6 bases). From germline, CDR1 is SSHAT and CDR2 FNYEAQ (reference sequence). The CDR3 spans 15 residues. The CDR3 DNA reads TGTGCTAGCAGCTTACGGCGGGACGGGTGGAATGAGCAGTTCTTC. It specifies CASSLRRDGWNEQFF.